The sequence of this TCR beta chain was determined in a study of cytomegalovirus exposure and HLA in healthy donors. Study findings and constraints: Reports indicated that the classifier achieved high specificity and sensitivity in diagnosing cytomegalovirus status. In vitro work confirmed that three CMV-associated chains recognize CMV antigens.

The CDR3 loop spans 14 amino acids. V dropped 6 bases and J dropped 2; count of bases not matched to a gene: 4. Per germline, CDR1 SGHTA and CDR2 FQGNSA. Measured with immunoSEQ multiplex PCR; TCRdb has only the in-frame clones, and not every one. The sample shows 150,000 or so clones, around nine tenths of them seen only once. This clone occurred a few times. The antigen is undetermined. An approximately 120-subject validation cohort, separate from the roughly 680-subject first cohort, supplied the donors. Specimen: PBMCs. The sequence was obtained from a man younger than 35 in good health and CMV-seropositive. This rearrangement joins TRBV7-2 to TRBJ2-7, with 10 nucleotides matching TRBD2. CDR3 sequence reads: CASSPAGGTYEQYF. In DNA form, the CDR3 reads TGTGCCAGCAGTCCAGCGGGGGGGACCTACGAGCAGTACTTC. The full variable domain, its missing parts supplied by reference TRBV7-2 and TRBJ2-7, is GAGVSQSPSNKVTEKGKDVELRCDPISGHTALYWYRQSLGQGLEFLIYFQGNSAPDKSGLPSDRFSAERTGGSVSTLTIQRTQQEDSAVYLCASSPAGGTYEQYFGPGTRLTVT.